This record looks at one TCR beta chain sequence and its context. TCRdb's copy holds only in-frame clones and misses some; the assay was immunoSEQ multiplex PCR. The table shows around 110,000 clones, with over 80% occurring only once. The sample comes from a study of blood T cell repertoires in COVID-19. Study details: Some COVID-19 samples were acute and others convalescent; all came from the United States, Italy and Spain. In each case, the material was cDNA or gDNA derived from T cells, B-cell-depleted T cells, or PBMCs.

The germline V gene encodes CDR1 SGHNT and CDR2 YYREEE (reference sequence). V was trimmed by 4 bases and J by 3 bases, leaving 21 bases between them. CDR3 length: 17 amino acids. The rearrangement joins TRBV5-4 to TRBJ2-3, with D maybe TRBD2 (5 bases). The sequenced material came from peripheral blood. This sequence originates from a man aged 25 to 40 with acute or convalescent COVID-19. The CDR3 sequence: CASSQSAGRTGTDTQYF. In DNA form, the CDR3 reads TGTGCCAGCAGCCAATCTGCGGGTCGGACGGGGACAGATACGCAGTATTTT.